These 24 T cell receptor beta chains share one sample of origin, sequenced in a study of shared clonotypes between healthy human individuals. Here immunoSEQ multiplex PCR was the method, and the copy in TCRdb shows in-frame clones only, minus some. The sample holds millions of clones; approximately 95% are singletons and the top ten take 0.39%. The sequenced sample was naive CD4+ T cells from PBMCs. Documented subset: CD45RA+ positively selected. The source of these receptors is a man between 18 and 35 years old in good health. Some clones in this sample may be carry-over from other donors' samples.

The rearrangement links TRBV5-1 to TRBJ1-2; 9 bases agree with TRBD1. The V and J ends lost 4 bases and 1 base, in that order; junction bases with no gene match: 11. Germline V lookup: CDR1 SGHRS, CDR2 YFSETQ. The CDR3 contains 17 residues. The DNA for the CDR3 is TGCGCCAGCAGCCCGGGACAGGGATTCACCTTTAACTATGGCTACACCTTC. It translates to CASSPGQGFTFNYGYTF. Full variable domain (outside the CDR3, taken from reference TRBV5-1 and TRBJ1-2): KAGVTQTPRYLIKTRGQQVTLSCSPISGHRSVSWYQQTPGQGLQFLFEYFSETQRNKGNFPGRFSGRQFSNSRSEMNVSTLELGDSALYLCASSPGQGFTFNYGYTFGSGTRLTVV.

The chain is built from TRBV28 and TRBJ2-2; the D gene is possibly TRBD1 (5 bases). Per germline, CDR1 MDHEN and CDR2 SYDVKM. CDR3 size: 13 residues. V lost 9 bases to trimming and J lost 2 bases, with 10 bases between them. Here the CDR3 reads CASTRVNTGELFF. CDR3 DNA: TGTGCCAGTACCAGGGTCAACACCGGGGAGCTGTTTTTT.

The chain carries TRBV7-8 and TRBJ2-1, with TRBD2 identical over 11 bases. Per the germline V gene, CDR1 is SGHVS and CDR2 is FQNEAQ. V lost 4 bases, J lost 9 bases, and 11 bases stayed unmatched. This CDR3 region has 16 residues. The CDR3 DNA reads TGTGCCAGCAGCTCCACCCCACTAGCGGGAGTTGGTGAGCAGTTCTTC. Translating gives CASSSTPLAGVGEQFF. Filled out from reference TRBV7-8 and TRBJ2-1, the complete variable domain reads GAGVSQSPRYKVAKRGQDVALRCDPISGHVSLFWYQQALGQGPEFLTYFQNEAQLDKSGLPSDRFFAERPEGSVSTLKIQRTQQEDSAVYLCASSSTPLAGVGEQFFGPGTRLTVL.

The chain couples TRBV16 to TRBJ2-7; the D is unclear. The CDR3 extends over 14 amino acids. Germline CDR1 and CDR2: KGHSY and FQNENV. Trimming cost V 3 bases and J 2 bases, with 11 bases left between them. Written as DNA, the CDR3 is TGTGCCAGCAGCCATTCCAGGACCACCTACGAGCAGTACTTC. It is translated as CASSHSRTTYEQYF.

In its sample, this clone was seen once. The chain couples TRBV7-8 to TRBJ2-5; 12 bases fit TRBD2. This CDR3 has 18 amino acids. Trimming at V came to 1 base and at J to 2 bases, leaving 8 bases not matched to a gene. The germline V gene has CDR1 SGHVS and CDR2 FQNEAQ. DNA for the CDR3: TGTGCCAGCAGCTTAGTTCTAGCGGGAGGGCCGGGGCAAGAGACCCAGTACTTC. It specifies CASSLVLAGGPGQETQYF.

This CDR3 reads CASSLQPQAQETQYF. CDR3 DNA sequence: TGTGCCAGCAGCTTACAACCCCAGGCCCAAGAGACCCAGTACTTC. The V call is TRBV7-7, the J call TRBJ2-5; D is ambiguous. Trimming left V 2 bases short and J 1 base short, with 11 bases between. CDR1 and CDR2 (germline): SSHAT, FNYEAQ (reference sequence). The CDR3 spans 15 residues.

Comment on this clone: This specimen includes other DNA sequences encoding the same CDR3. The chain is built from TRBV5-1 and TRBJ2-5; 10 nucleotides agree with TRBD2. CDR3 length: 15 amino acids. Germline CDR1 is SGHRS and CDR2 is YFSETQ. V dropped 2 bases and J dropped 2; count of bases not matched to a gene: 3. CDR3 DNA sequence: TGCGCCAGCAGCTTTCTAGCGGGAGCGCAAGAGACCCAGTACTTC. This codes for CASSFLAGAQETQYF.

About this clone: The same CDR3 arises from other DNA sequences in this sample as well. The chain carries TRBV5-1 and TRBJ2-7; 7 bases are shared with TRBD1. The CDR3 totals 13 residues. Germline trimming cut 4 bases from V and 2 bases from J; bases unmatched to any gene: 3. Looked up from germline, CDR1 is SGHRS and CDR2 is YFSETQ. For the CDR3, the DNA is TGCGCCAGCAGCCCCGGGACAGCCTACGAGCAGTACTTC. This translates into CASSPGTAYEQYF.

This sequence joins TRBV7-9 and TRBJ1-3; tentative D call: TRBD1 (6 bases). V gave up 5 bases and J gave up 0 bases, with 20 bases separating them. From germline, CDR1 is SEHNR and CDR2 FQNEAQ (reference sequence). CDR3 length: 18 amino acids. CDR3 bases: TGTGCCAGCAGCACCCTATTTACAGGGTCAGACTCTGGAAACACCATATATTTT. Amino acid sequence: CASSTLFTGSDSGNTIYF.

The chain recombines TRBV9 with TRBJ2-2, with D unresolved. V was clipped by 0 bases and J by 4 bases, with 10 bases between them. This CDR3 has 15 amino acids. CDR1 SGDLS and CDR2 YYNGEE come from the germline V gene. CDR3 residues: CASSVVSYFTGELFF. The CDR3 nucleotides read TGTGCCAGCAGCGTAGTAAGTTATTTCACCGGGGAGCTGTTTTTT.

The rearrangement links TRBV5-1 to TRBJ2-3; 12 bases fit TRBD2. Germline CDR1 and CDR2: SGHRS and YFSETQ. The ends lost 1 base at V and 5 bases at J; junction bases unmatched: 8. This CDR3 contains 17 residues. CDR3 coding DNA: TGCGCCAGCAGCTTGCCCATACTAGCGGGAGGTAGAGATACGCAGTATTTT. Protein sequence: CASSLPILAGGRDTQYF.

V usage is TRBV7-9 and J usage is TRBJ1-3; the match to TRBD1 covers 7 bases. The germline V gene encodes CDR1 SEHNR and CDR2 FQNEAQ (reference sequence). This CDR3 has 15 residues. V lost 2 bases to trimming and J lost 5 bases; unmatched junction nucleotides: 6. CDR3 amino acids: CASSLMQGERNTIYF. The CDR3 bases are TGTGCCAGCAGCTTAATGCAGGGGGAACGAAACACCATATATTTT.

The genes are TRBV10-3 and TRBJ1-5; a weak D match, TRBD1 (6 bases). CDR3 length: 13 amino acids. The V end was cut by 7 bases, the J end by 4 bases, with 11 bases between. Germline V gene lookup returns CDR1 ENHRY and CDR2 SYGVKD. CDR3 sequence (DNA): TGTGCCATCACCTCGGACAGAAATCAGCCCCAGCATTTT. It codes for CAITSDRNQPQHF.

The chain joins TRBV7-2 to TRBJ2-3; 13 bases agree with TRBD2. The CDR3 is 17 residues long. Germline V gene lookup returns CDR1 SGHTA and CDR2 FQGNSA. V shed 5 bases and J 0 bases; nucleotides not matched to a gene: 5. The DNA for the CDR3 is TGTGCCAGCAGCCCACCGGGACTAGCGGGAAGCACAGATACGCAGTATTTT. This codes for CASSPPGLAGSTDTQYF.

The V call is TRBV5-1, the J call TRBJ1-4; 7 bases line up with TRBD1. The J segment lost 7 bases and the V segment lost 3 bases, leaving 6 bases of the junction unmatched. Germline lookup yields CDR1 SGHRS and CDR2 YFSETQ. This CDR3 has 14 amino acids. CDR3 in DNA: TGCGCCAGCAGCTGGGTAGGGGGCGTTGAAAAACTGTTTTTT. This translates into CASSWVGGVEKLFF.

The chain employs TRBV11-2 and TRBJ2-7; 10 bases agree with TRBD2. CDR1 is SGHAT and CDR2 is FQNNGV in the germline V gene. The CDR3 is 18 residues long. The V segment lost 2 bases and the J segment 2 bases; nucleotides outside the gene matches: 12. The CDR3 spells CASSLRVSGRSLAYEQYF. The CDR3 DNA follows: TGTGCCAGCAGCTTAAGGGTTAGCGGGAGGTCGTTAGCCTACGAGCAGTACTTC.

In the case of this clone: A read error may produce the germline difference seen at one junction end. The V and J genes are TRBV5-4 and TRBJ2-3; no firm D call. The CDR3 consists of 12 residues. CDR1 is SGHNT and CDR2 is YYREEE in the germline V gene (reference sequence). The chain's CDR3 is CASSPKADTQYF. The CDR3 DNA follows: TGTGCCAGCAGCCCAAAGGCAGACACGCAGTATTTT.

A single count supports this clone. The CDR3 DNA is TGTGCCAGCAGTGAAGGCGGCGGATACAATGAGCAGTTCTTC. It is translated as CASSEGGGYNEQFF. This rearrangement joins TRBV2 to TRBJ2-1; D gene uncertain. The V end lost 1 base, the J end lost 4 bases, and 8 bases lay between the germline ends. Germline values: CDR1 SNHLY, CDR2 FYNNEI. The length of the CDR3 is 14 residues.

The J gene is TRBJ1-4, the V gene TRBV28, with D unresolved. Germline V gene data show CDR1 as MDHEN and CDR2 as SYDVKM. The CDR3 loop spans 13 amino acids. V dropped 8 bases and J dropped 10 bases, with 17 bases sitting between them. This chain's CDR3 is CASGRHQTGKLFF. CDR3 bases: TGTGCCAGCGGGCGTCACCAAACGGGAAAACTGTTTTTT.

The chain employs TRBV7-2 and TRBJ1-1; D perhaps matches TRBD1 (5 bases). The V and J ends lost 5 bases and 9 bases respectively, with 10 bases between them. In germline, CDR1 is SGHTA, CDR2 FQGNSA. The CDR3 extends over 11 amino acids. CDR3: CASSLRGQAFF. As DNA, the CDR3 is TGTGCCAGCAGCCTCCGGGGACAAGCTTTCTTT.

The genes are TRBV4-1 and TRBJ2-7; 11 bases agree with TRBD1. The junction had 3 bases not matched to a gene; V was cut back by 3 bases and J by 5 bases. The germline gives CDR1 MGHRA, CDR2 YSYEKL. This CDR3 contains 14 residues. DNA for the CDR3: TGCGCCAGCAGCCACGGACAGGGGGCCCACGAGCAGTACTTC. It is translated as CASSHGQGAHEQYF.

The rearrangement uses TRBV7-2 and TRBJ2-7; TRBD1 agrees at 7 bases. Germline V gene sequence: CDR1 SGHTA, CDR2 FQGNSA. With V trimmed by 1 base and J by 12 bases, 6 bases remained unmatched. This CDR3 region has 12 residues. The CDR3 is CASSLGDSPLYF. CDR3 nucleotides: TGTGCCAGCAGCTTAGGGGACAGCCCGCTGTACTTC.

This chain connects TRBV18 to TRBJ2-7; D is undetermined. Trimming cost V 5 bases and J 5 bases, with 13 bases left between them. The CDR3 is made up of 13 amino acids. Germline V gives CDR1 KGHSH, CDR2 LQKENI. The CDR3 region is CASSTGPRDEQYF. The CDR3, as DNA: TGTGCCAGCTCAACCGGGCCACGGGACGAGCAGTACTTC.

The chain's CDR3 is CASSSLVSRGKTQYF. In nucleotides, the CDR3 is TGCGCCAGCAGCTCTCTCGTTTCGAGAGGAAAGACCCAGTACTTC. This chain joins TRBV5-1 and TRBJ2-5; D is unresolved. The CDR3 has 15 amino acids. Trimming removed 3 bases at V and 6 bases at J, with 18 bases between. The germline V gene has CDR1 SGHRS and CDR2 YFSETQ. The whole variable domain, remainder taken from reference TRBV5-1 and TRBJ2-5, is KAGVTQTPRYLIKTRGQQVTLSCSPISGHRSVSWYQQTPGQGLQFLFEYFSETQRNKGNFPGRFSGRQFSNSRSEMNVSTLELGDSALYLCASSSLVSRGKTQYFGPGTRLLVL.